This T cell receptor beta chain came from a study of monozygotic twins with inflammatory bowel disease. Whole-study results and caveats: In these data, no single strong IBD-associated signal or clonotype received support. IBD patients showed reduced TCRbeta diversity (inverse Simpson) versus healthy co-twins.

Each UMI harboured a 6-nucleotide sample barcode and was appended via template switching. The study subjected TCRalpha and TCRbeta cDNA to two nested PCRs of approximately 16 and 10 cycles. TCRdb reprocessed the 5' RACE reads, keeping one entry per CDR3 protein, no DNA. Its listing shows roughly 150,000 distinct CDR3 sequences. On this clonotype: Its antigen is undetermined.

The CDR3 totals 12 residues. The germline V gene encodes CDR1 MNHNY and CDR2 SVGAGI (reference sequence). The V call is TRBV6-6, the J call TRBJ1-1. The TCR originated in a human donor with ulcerative colitis or Crohn's disease, or a healthy co-twin of an affected twin (not recorded which). The sequenced material came from blood. CDR3 protein: CASSTEGPEAFF.